Included here is one TCR beta chain sequence, with context. High-throughput TCR beta sequencing covered peripheral CD8+ and CD4+ T cells. The data were obtained in a study of CD8 T cells in Susac syndrome. The V gene lost 6 bases and the J gene lost 8 bases, with 11 bases spanning the gap. The CDR3 contains 12 residues. CDR1 and CDR2 (germline): MNHEY, SVGEGT. With random hexamers, reverse transcription was performed on about 0.45 to 1 ug of RNA. The immunoSEQ assay covered 54 Vbeta and 13 Jbeta segments for CDR3. MiXCR, applied by TCRdb to the immunoSEQ multiplex PCR reads, yields one record per CDR3 protein. The table lists 150,000 to 200,000 distinct CDR3 sequences, 94% of them singletons.

The sequencing sample was made of CD4+ T cells from PBMCs. This TCR was recovered from a human donor with multiple sclerosis. V gene TRBV6-2 or TRBV6-3 combines with J gene TRBJ1-5, with no clear D. The CDR3 nucleotides are TGTGCCAGCAGGGGTCGGGGAGAGCCCCAGCATTTT. Residues: CASRGRGEPQHF.